This TCR beta chain originates from a study of blood T cell repertoires in COVID-19. About the study: Both acute and convalescent COVID-19 samples were obtained from the United States, Italy and Spain. T cells, B-cell-depleted T cells, or PBMCs supplied cDNA or gDNA.

This table comes from immunoSEQ multiplex PCR, and its TCRdb copy is limited to in-frame clones, with some not included. The sample lists about 420,000 clones; around 90% were seen once. Germline CDR1 LGHDT, CDR2 YNNKEL (reference sequence). The CDR3 consists of 17 residues. Unmatched junction bases numbered 10, after V lost 4 bases and J lost 2 bases. This chain uses TRBV3-1 (or the pseudogene TRBV3-2) with TRBJ2-3; TRBD2 agrees at 9 bases. Sequenced input: peripheral blood. This TCR was sampled from a man aged 18 to 29 with COVID-19, enrolled during active disease. The CDR3 loop reads CASSPPRSSGDTDTQYF. CDR3 DNA: TGTGCCAGCAGCCCCCCCCGGTCTAGCGGGGACACAGATACGCAGTATTTT.